These T cell receptor beta chains were read from a single sample in a study of regulatory T cells in long-lasting Graves disease. TCRdb reprocessed the multiplex PCR reads via MiXCR and lists one record per CDR3 protein. The sample lists about 460,000 distinct CDR3 sequences, roughly 23% occurring once. The sample here was peripheral blood mononuclear cells (PBMCs), taken when the disease was refractory, from a patient treated with antithyroid drugs. The origin of the receptors is a female donor with Graves disease. CDR3s include the opening cysteine and the closing phenylalanine or tryptophan. Each record gives: V gene, J gene, D gene, clone size, CDR3 DNA, CDR3 protein. D genes are given only for firm matches. The size field is filled for only some rows; it gives once, few, many or a size class.

V gene: TRBV19
J gene: TRBJ1-1
D gene: TRBD1
clone size: few
CDR3 DNA: TGTGCCAGTAGTATAGAGAGGACAGGGCCCCCTGAAGCTTTCTTT
CDR3 protein: CASSIERTGPPEAFF

V gene: TRBV11-3
J gene: TRBJ2-5
D gene: TRBD1
clone size: many
CDR3 DNA: TGTGCCAGCAGCCACGGACAGGGTTCCCATGCCGAGGGCGAGACCCAGTACTTC
CDR3 protein: CASSHGQGSHAEGETQYF

V gene: TRBV6-5
J gene: TRBJ2-3
D gene: .
clone size: .
CDR3 DNA: TGTGCCAGCAGTTACTCGCCAGGCGCAGATACGCAGTATTTT
CDR3 protein: CASSYSPGADTQYF

V gene: TRBV2
J gene: TRBJ2-1
D gene: .
clone size: .
CDR3 DNA: TGTGCCAGCAAAGCGTACAATGAGCAGTTCTTC
CDR3 protein: CASKAYNEQFF

V gene: TRBV14
J gene: TRBJ1-4
D gene: TRBD1
clone size: few
CDR3 DNA: TGTGCCAGCAGCTATAGACAGGGGGAAAAACTGTTTTTT
CDR3 protein: CASSYRQGEKLFF

V gene: TRBV6-1
J gene: TRBJ2-7
D gene: .
clone size: few
CDR3 DNA: TGTGCCAGCAGCCCACAGGGATTCTCCTACGAGCAGTACTTC
CDR3 protein: CASSPQGFSYEQYF

V gene: TRBV11-2
J gene: TRBJ2-7
D gene: .
clone size: many
CDR3 DNA: TGTGCCAGCAGCTTAGATCGCCAGACTGGGAGCTCCTACGAGCAGTACTTC
CDR3 protein: CASSLDRQTGSSYEQYF

V gene: TRBV29-1
J gene: TRBJ1-2
D gene: TRBD1
clone size: many
CDR3 DNA: TGCAGCGTGGACAGGGAAAACTATGGCTACACCTTC
CDR3 protein: CSVDRENYGYTF

V gene: TRBV20-1
J gene: TRBJ2-1
D gene: .
clone size: few
CDR3 DNA: TGCAGTGCTAGAGATCTTCAGAGCTCCTACAATGAGCAGTTCTTC
CDR3 protein: CSARDLQSSYNEQFF

V gene: TRBV20-1
J gene: TRBJ1-1
D gene: TRBD1
clone size: .
CDR3 DNA: TGCAGTTGCTCAGGACAGGGGCGGGGACGTGCTGAAGCTTTCTTT
CDR3 protein: CSCSGQGRGRAEAFF

V gene: TRBV20-1
J gene: TRBJ2-1
D gene: .
clone size: .
CDR3 DNA: TGCAGTGCTAGAGATATCCGGGGCCCCAGCTCCTACAATGAGCAGTTCTTC
CDR3 protein: CSARDIRGPSSYNEQFF

V gene: TRBV7-2
J gene: TRBJ2-2
D gene: .
clone size: .
CDR3 DNA: TGTGCCAGCAGCTCCGGGGCGGGACCCGGGAACACCGGGGAGCTGTTTTTT
CDR3 protein: CASSSGAGPGNTGELFF

V gene: TRBV4-1
J gene: TRBJ1-4
D gene: .
clone size: .
CDR3 DNA: TGCGCCAGCAGCCAAGATGTCCGAATCATTGAGGAAAAACTGTTTTTT
CDR3 protein: CASSQDVRIIEEKLFF

V gene: TRBV15
J gene: TRBJ2-5
D gene: .
clone size: .
CDR3 DNA: TGTGCCACCAGCAGTCGTCAGGTCCAAGAGACCCTGTACTTC
CDR3 protein: CATSSRQVQETLYF

V gene: TRBV7-2
J gene: TRBJ2-7
D gene: .
clone size: many
CDR3 DNA: TGTGCCAGCAGCTTTAGGCCAGGGTTGGACGAGCAGTACTTC
CDR3 protein: CASSFRPGLDEQYF

V gene: TRBV25-1
J gene: TRBJ1-1
D gene: TRBD1
clone size: few
CDR3 DNA: TGTGCCAGCAGTGAATGGGGACAGCAAGAAGCTTTCTTT
CDR3 protein: CASSEWGQQEAFF

V gene: TRBV28
J gene: TRBJ1-2
D gene: .
clone size: many
CDR3 DNA: TGTGCCAGCAGTCCCCAGGCGGACTACGGCTACACCTTC
CDR3 protein: CASSPQADYGYTF

V gene: TRBV5-6
J gene: TRBJ1-4
D gene: .
clone size: .
CDR3 DNA: TGTGCCAGCAGCTTCTCAAGGGACATAACTAATGAAAAACTGTTTTTT
CDR3 protein: CASSFSRDITNEKLFF

V gene: TRBV5-1
J gene: TRBJ2-3
D gene: TRBD2
clone size: .
CDR3 DNA: TGCGCCAGCAGTTGGGCGGGAGTTGATACGCAGTATTTT
CDR3 protein: CASSWAGVDTQYF

V gene: TRBV28
J gene: TRBJ2-2
D gene: TRBD2
clone size: many
CDR3 DNA: TGTGCCAGCAGTTCCATCGGGACTAGCGGGAGGAGCACCGGGGAGCTGTTTTTT
CDR3 protein: CASSSIGTSGRSTGELFF

V gene: TRBV6-1
J gene: TRBJ1-5
D gene: .
clone size: .
CDR3 DNA: TGTGCCAGCGGCCAGGGATTGGGTCAGCCCCAGCATTTT
CDR3 protein: CASGQGLGQPQHF

V gene: TRBV6-1
J gene: TRBJ1-2
D gene: .
clone size: many
CDR3 DNA: TGTGCCAGCAGGGAGGGTAGGGGAACTAACTATGGCTACACCTTC
CDR3 protein: CASREGRGTNYGYTF

V gene: TRBV12-3/TRBV12-4
J gene: TRBJ1-6
D gene: TRBD1
clone size: few
CDR3 DNA: TGTGCCAGCCGACAGGGCTCGGCACCCCTCCACTTT
CDR3 protein: CASRQGSAPLHF

V gene: TRBV29-1
J gene: TRBJ2-7
D gene: TRBD2
clone size: many
CDR3 DNA: TGCAGCGCCGGCGGGGGCGAGCAGTACTTC
CDR3 protein: CSAGGGEQYF

V gene: TRBV30
J gene: TRBJ2-7
D gene: .
clone size: .
CDR3 DNA: TGTGCCTGGAGCCTACAAGGCCTCCCCTACGAGCAGTACTTC
CDR3 protein: CAWSLQGLPYEQYF

V gene: TRBV29-1
J gene: TRBJ1-2
D gene: .
clone size: few
CDR3 DNA: TGCAGCGTTGTAACTACAGGCGGGTATGGCTACACCTTC
CDR3 protein: CSVVTTGGYGYTF

V gene: TRBV27
J gene: TRBJ2-2
D gene: .
clone size: .
CDR3 DNA: TGTGCCAGCACCCCCGGACTGACAAGCACCGGGGAGCTGTTTTTT
CDR3 protein: CASTPGLTSTGELFF

V gene: TRBV12-3/TRBV12-4
J gene: TRBJ1-6
D gene: .
clone size: many
CDR3 DNA: TGTGCCAGCAGTTTGGAGGGAAGGAAAACCCTCCACTTT
CDR3 protein: CASSLEGRKTLHF

V gene: TRBV2
J gene: TRBJ2-7
D gene: TRBD1
clone size: many
CDR3 DNA: TGTGCCAGCAGTCGGGACAGGGGCGAATACGAGCAGTACTTC
CDR3 protein: CASSRDRGEYEQYF

V gene: TRBV19
J gene: TRBJ2-5
D gene: TRBD2
clone size: few
CDR3 DNA: TGTGCCAGTAGTATAGACCCCGGCGGGAGGACCCAGTACTTC
CDR3 protein: CASSIDPGGRTQYF

V gene: TRBV11-2
J gene: TRBJ2-5
D gene: .
clone size: once
CDR3 DNA: TGTGCCAGCAGCCTCTCGGGAGGACAGGTGGGAAAAGAGACCCAGTACTTC
CDR3 protein: CASSLSGGQVGKETQYF

V gene: TRBV24-1
J gene: TRBJ2-2
D gene: .
clone size: .
CDR3 DNA: TGTGCCACCAGTGTGGGCAGCTCGAACACCGGGGAGCTGTTTTTT
CDR3 protein: CATSVGSSNTGELFF

V gene: TRBV27
J gene: TRBJ2-2
D gene: TRBD2
clone size: .
CDR3 DNA: TGTGCCAGCAGTTTCCCTAGCAGGAGCGGGGACACCGGGGAGCTGTTTTTT
CDR3 protein: CASSFPSRSGDTGELFF

V gene: TRBV19
J gene: TRBJ1-5
D gene: .
clone size: few
CDR3 DNA: TGTGCCAGTAGTGAACAGTTAGGTCAGCCCCAGCATTTT
CDR3 protein: CASSEQLGQPQHF

V gene: TRBV7-2
J gene: TRBJ2-2
D gene: .
clone size: few
CDR3 DNA: TGTGCCAGCAGCTCAGAACAGAGAGGCGGGGAGCTGTTTTTT
CDR3 protein: CASSSEQRGGELFF

V gene: TRBV15
J gene: TRBJ1-4
D gene: TRBD1
clone size: .
CDR3 DNA: TGTGCCACCAGCAGAGATTTTTCAGGACAGGGCGGGGGAAAACTGTTTTTT
CDR3 protein: CATSRDFSGQGGGKLFF

V gene: TRBV6-1
J gene: TRBJ2-5
D gene: TRBD2
clone size: .
CDR3 DNA: TGTGCCTCCAGGCCCAGCGGGAGTGGCGAGACCCAGTACTTC
CDR3 protein: CASRPSGSGETQYF

V gene: TRBV11-2
J gene: TRBJ2-7
D gene: .
clone size: many
CDR3 DNA: TGTGCCAGCAGCTTAGGGCTATCCGCCTACGAGCAGTACTTC
CDR3 protein: CASSLGLSAYEQYF

V gene: TRBV27
J gene: TRBJ2-2
D gene: TRBD2
clone size: .
CDR3 DNA: TGTGCCAGCAGTTTAGGGCGGGGGGGCCTTGGGGAAAGCACCGGGGAGCTGCTTTTT
CDR3 protein: CASSLGRGGLGESTGELLF

V gene: TRBV7-3
J gene: TRBJ1-2
D gene: TRBD1
clone size: .
CDR3 DNA: TGTGCCAGCAGCTTAGCCGGGACAGACGGCACTACTGGCTACACCTTC
CDR3 protein: CASSLAGTDGTTGYTF

V gene: TRBV2
J gene: TRBJ2-5
D gene: TRBD1
clone size: many
CDR3 DNA: TGTGCCAGCAGGGCGGACAGGACTCGGGAGACCCAGTACTTC
CDR3 protein: CASRADRTRETQYF

V gene: TRBV28
J gene: TRBJ1-2
D gene: .
clone size: many
CDR3 DNA: TGTGCCAGCAGCCTGAAATCCCCCTATGGCTACACCTTC
CDR3 protein: CASSLKSPYGYTF

V gene: TRBV7-2
J gene: TRBJ2-5
D gene: TRBD1
clone size: many
CDR3 DNA: TGTGCCAGCAGCCGGGACAGCTTTCAAGAGACCCAGTACTTC
CDR3 protein: CASSRDSFQETQYF

V gene: TRBV4-1
J gene: TRBJ2-7
D gene: .
clone size: .
CDR3 DNA: TGCGCCAGCAGCCAAGATCCAACGCCTAGCCGCGAGCAGTACTTC
CDR3 protein: CASSQDPTPSREQYF

V gene: TRBV4-3
J gene: TRBJ1-2
D gene: .
clone size: .
CDR3 DNA: TGCGCCAGCAGCCAAGATGGGCGGGCCGCCTATGGCTACACCTTC
CDR3 protein: CASSQDGRAAYGYTF

V gene: TRBV19
J gene: TRBJ1-2
D gene: .
clone size: .
CDR3 DNA: TGTGCCAGTGCGGAGGGGGGGCCCCCGAGAGGCTACACCTTC
CDR3 protein: CASAEGGPPRGYTF

V gene: TRBV12-3/TRBV12-4
J gene: TRBJ2-7
D gene: .
clone size: .
CDR3 DNA: TGTGCCAGCAGTTTAGTCGGGTCTCCTCCTGGGGACGAGCAGTACTTC
CDR3 protein: CASSLVGSPPGDEQYF

V gene: TRBV12-5
J gene: TRBJ2-2
D gene: .
clone size: once
CDR3 DNA: TGTGCTAGTGGCCTCCCCACCGGGAAGCTGTTTTTT
CDR3 protein: CASGLPTGKLFF

V gene: TRBV4-3
J gene: TRBJ2-1
D gene: TRBD2
clone size: few
CDR3 DNA: TGCGCCAGCAGCCAAGATTTCAGCGGGAGGGTTAATGAGCAGTTCTTC
CDR3 protein: CASSQDFSGRVNEQFF

V gene: TRBV3-1
J gene: TRBJ2-7
D gene: TRBD1
clone size: few
CDR3 DNA: TGTGCCAGCAGCCCCAGAACGGACAGGGGGAACTACGAGCAGTACTTC
CDR3 protein: CASSPRTDRGNYEQYF

V gene: TRBV19
J gene: TRBJ2-7
D gene: TRBD1
clone size: .
CDR3 DNA: TGTGCCAGTACCGTTAGAACCGGGACAGGGCAGTACGAGCAGTACTTC
CDR3 protein: CASTVRTGTGQYEQYF

V gene: TRBV12-5
J gene: TRBJ1-2
D gene: TRBD1
clone size: many
CDR3 DNA: TGTGCTAGTGGTCCCAACCCTGGACAGGGGGATTATGGCTACACCTTC
CDR3 protein: CASGPNPGQGDYGYTF

V gene: TRBV10-2
J gene: TRBJ1-1
D gene: .
clone size: many
CDR3 DNA: TGCGCCAGCAGTGTAGGGGCTGACGGTGAAGCTTTCTTT
CDR3 protein: CASSVGADGEAFF